A selection of T cell receptor beta chains follows, all from one sample in a study of beta chain features in type 1 diabetes. Some clones are missing from TCRdb's copy, which holds only in-frame ones; the method was immunoSEQ multiplex PCR. The table includes about 650,000 clones, 9.5% to 15% detected once. Sequenced: naive CD4+ T cells from blood. These receptors were taken from a man younger than 40 with type 1 diabetes. CDR3s include the opening cysteine and the closing phenylalanine or tryptophan. A D gene is named only where the DNA matches it firmly. The size field is filled for only some rows; it gives once, few, many or a size class.

v_gene	j_gene	d_gene	abundance	CDR3nt	CDR3aa
TRBV27	TRBJ2-7	TRBD1	.	TGTGCCAGCAGTCCATGGACAGGCTCGAGCTCCTACGAGCAGTACTTC	CASSPWTGSSSYEQYF
TRBV9	TRBJ2-5	TRBD1	few	TGTGCCAGCAGCGTAGGGTACAGGGGCTTCCAAGAGACCCAGTACTTC	CASSVGYRGFQETQYF
TRBV27	TRBJ1-4	.	few	TGTGCCAGCAGTGTAAGTCAGGGCTCAGTTGATCGAGATGAAAAACTGTTTTTT	CASSVSQGSVDRDEKLFF
TRBV9	TRBJ2-3	.	.	TGTGCCAGCAGCGTAAACTCGGTATCAGATACGCAGTATTTT	CASSVNSVSDTQYF
TRBV30	TRBJ1-5	TRBD1	.	TGTGCCTGGAGTACACAGGGGGGTCAGCCCCAGCATTTT	CAWSTQGGQPQHF
TRBV28	TRBJ2-1	TRBD2	.	TGTGCCAGCAGTCCTCCGGGACTAGCGGGGTACAATGAGCAGTTCTTC	CASSPPGLAGYNEQFF
TRBV4-2	TRBJ2-7	.	few	TGTGCCAGCAGCCAAGATCTGACAACCACGGAGGTCTACTTC	CASSQDLTTTEVYF
TRBV5-5	TRBJ1-3	.	few	TGTGCCAGCAGCTTGGACTTTGGGGGAAACACCATATATTTT	CASSLDFGGNTIYF
TRBV7-2	TRBJ1-5	.	few	TGTGCCAGCAGCTTAACAGGGCTAAATAATCAGCCCCAGCATTTT	CASSLTGLNNQPQHF
TRBV4-1	TRBJ1-2	TRBD1	few	TGCGCCAGCAGCCAACCGGGACAGCCGAGAAATGGCTACACCTTC	CASSQPGQPRNGYTF
TRBV30	TRBJ2-6	.	.	TGTGCCTGGGCCGAGGGCTTGGTACCTGGGGCCAACGTCCTGACTTTC	CAWAEGLVPGANVLTF
TRBV4-3	TRBJ1-3	.	.	TGCGCCAGCAGCCAAGATGAATCAGGAAACACCATATATTTT	CASSQDESGNTIYF
TRBV10-3	TRBJ2-1	TRBD1	.	TGTGCCATCAGTGCCGCGGGACAGGGGGGGAATGAGCAGTTCTTC	CAISAAGQGGNEQFF
TRBV5-6	TRBJ2-3	.	few	TGTGCCAGCAGCCCCCGAACAGCTTCAGGGCAGTATTTT	CASSPRTASGQYF
TRBV2	TRBJ1-2	TRBD1	few	TGTGCCAGCACCGGCACAGGGGTGAATGGCTACACCTTC	CASTGTGVNGYTF
TRBV5-4	TRBJ1-5	TRBD1	.	TGTGCCAGCAGCTGGGGACAGGATCAGCCCCAGCATTTT	CASSWGQDQPQHF
TRBV4-1	TRBJ2-3	.	.	TGCGCCAGCAGCCAGGGCACGGGACACCTCACAGATACGCAGTATTTT	CASSQGTGHLTDTQYF
TRBV19	TRBJ1-2	.	few	TGTGCCAGTAGTATGAACAGGGACCTGGATGGCTACACCTTC	CASSMNRDLDGYTF
TRBV28	TRBJ2-1	TRBD1	.	TGTGCCAGCAGTTTCAGGGGGCTGAGGAATGAGCAGTTCTTC	CASSFRGLRNEQFF
TRBV7-2	TRBJ1-2	.	.	TGTGCCAGCAGCCACGACGAAAGACAGGCAGCTAACTATGGCTACACCTTC	CASSHDERQAANYGYTF
TRBV19	TRBJ1-2	TRBD1	.	TGTGCCAGTAGTATAGATCTATACGGGACAGATGGCTACACCTTC	CASSIDLYGTDGYTF
TRBV5-1	TRBJ2-2	TRBD1	.	TGCGCCAGCAGCACAGGACAGGGGACCCCACAGGGAGGGGAGCTGTTTTTT	CASSTGQGTPQGGELFF
TRBV4-1	TRBJ2-2	TRBD1	.	TGCGCCAGCAGCCAACGGGACAGGGCGGACACCGGGGAGCTGTTTTTT	CASSQRDRADTGELFF
TRBV7-7	TRBJ2-5	.	few	TGTGCCAGCAGCTTAGGAGGGACTCAGGGGCGAGAGACCCAGTACTTC	CASSLGGTQGRETQYF
TRBV30	TRBJ1-4	TRBD1	.	TGTGTCCTGAGTACGGGACAGGGGATTGAAAAACTGTTTTTT	CVLSTGQGIEKLFF
TRBV12-2	TRBJ1-2	.	.	TGTGCAAGTCCCCTTTTTCGAAAGAACTATGGCTACACCTTC	CASPLFRKNYGYTF
TRBV19	TRBJ1-2	TRBD1	few	TGTGCCAGTAGTGTCGGACAGGGGGCACGAGGCTACACCTTC	CASSVGQGARGYTF
TRBV9	TRBJ2-7	TRBD2	.	TGTGCCACCCGCCTAGCGGGGAGCTTGTACGAGCAGTACTTC	CATRLAGSLYEQYF
TRBV5-1	TRBJ1-2	TRBD1	.	TGCGCCAGCAGCCGGGAGGGACAGCGCGTGTCTAACTATGGCTACACCTTC	CASSREGQRVSNYGYTF
TRBV18	TRBJ1-3	TRBD1	few	TGTGCCAGCTCGAGCGGACAGGGGAGAGGAAACACCATATATTTT	CASSSGQGRGNTIYF
TRBV28	TRBJ2-7	TRBD2	.	TGTGCCAGCAGTTCCCTAGCGGGGGGACGCTACGAGCAGTACTTC	CASSSLAGGRYEQYF
TRBV29-1	TRBJ1-2	.	.	TGCAGCGGTTGGCAGATTTATGGCTACACCTTC	CSGWQIYGYTF
TRBV18	TRBJ1-4	TRBD1	.	TGTGCCAGCTCACTCGGGACAGCAACTAATGAAAAACTGTTTTTT	CASSLGTATNEKLFF
TRBV28	TRBJ2-7	.	few	TGTGCCAGCAGTTTCGGGGGCGTATGGAAGCAGTACTTC	CASSFGGVWKQYF
TRBV19	TRBJ2-2	TRBD1	few	TGTGCCAGTAGTATAGAAGGGACAGTTGATCTGAACACCGGGGAGCTGTTTTTT	CASSIEGTVDLNTGELFF
TRBV2	TRBJ1-5	.	.	TGTGCCAGCAGTGAAGCGTCGATCTACGGCAGACAGCCCCAGCATTTT	CASSEASIYGRQPQHF
TRBV29-1	TRBJ2-3	TRBD1	few	TGCAGCGTTGACAAGACAGGGGATACGCAGTATTTT	CSVDKTGDTQYF
TRBV27	TRBJ2-7	.	few	TGTGCCAGCAGTTTATCCCGGACAGCCGGCTACGAGCAGTACTTC	CASSLSRTAGYEQYF
TRBV6-5	TRBJ1-2	.	few	TGTGCCAGCAGTCTTAGACCCAACTATGGCTACACCTTC	CASSLRPNYGYTF
TRBV7-9	TRBJ2-2	.	.	TGTGCCAGCAGTACCCGAGGGAACACCGGGGAGCTGTTTTTT	CASSTRGNTGELFF
TRBV18	TRBJ2-2	.	few	TGTGCCAGCTCACCACTTGGAAACACCGGGGAGCTGTTTTTT	CASSPLGNTGELFF
TRBV7-2	TRBJ2-5	TRBD2	.	TGTGCCAGCAGCCGGACTAGCGGAGTCCAAGAGACCCAGTACTTC	CASSRTSGVQETQYF
TRBV7-2	TRBJ2-3	TRBD1	few	TGTGCCAGCAGCCCCCCTAGACAGGGGACGACAGATACGCAGTATTTT	CASSPPRQGTTDTQYF
TRBV7-8	TRBJ2-2	TRBD2	.	TGTGCCAGCAGCTTAGACGGACTAGGGAACACCGGGGAGCTGTTTTTT	CASSLDGLGNTGELFF
TRBV14	TRBJ1-2	.	.	TGTGCCAGCAGCCAAGGGGAGTCCTATGGCTACACCTTC	CASSQGESYGYTF
TRBV28	TRBJ1-2	.	.	TGTGCCAGCAGTGCTTACTATGGCTACACCTTC	CASSAYYGYTF
TRBV6-1	TRBJ2-7	.	few	TGTGCCAGCAGTGGTTCGACTCGGCGCGGCGAGCAGTACTTC	CASSGSTRRGEQYF
TRBV6-6	TRBJ2-3	.	few	TGTGCCAGCAGTTCAAAAACAGGGAACACAGATACGCAGTATTTT	CASSSKTGNTDTQYF
TRBV30	TRBJ1-6	TRBD1	few	TGTGCCTGGAGCGTAGGGGACAGCTCCTATAATTCACCCCTCCACTTT	CAWSVGDSSYNSPLHF
TRBV10-3	TRBJ2-7	TRBD2	few	TGTGCCACGAAGCGGGAGCCGGGAGGATCCACCTACGAGCAGTACTTC	CATKREPGGSTYEQYF
TRBV29-1	TRBJ1-2	TRBD1	few	TGCAGCGGAGGAGCGGGACAGGCCTATGGCTACACCTTC	CSGGAGQAYGYTF
TRBV19	TRBJ1-2	.	.	TGTGCCAGTAAACCGGCAGGGGATTGGTATGGCTACACCTTC	CASKPAGDWYGYTF
TRBV4-3	TRBJ1-1	.	.	TGCGCCAGCAGCCAAGTGCCCGGACAGGAAGCTTTCTTT	CASSQVPGQEAFF
TRBV7-6	TRBJ1-5	.	.	TGTGCCAGCAGTTTAGACGATACGCAGCCCCAGCATTTT	CASSLDDTQPQHF
TRBV30	TRBJ1-5	TRBD1	.	TGTGCCTGGAGTGGAGGGGGCCCGCAGCCCCAGCATTTT	CAWSGGGPQPQHF